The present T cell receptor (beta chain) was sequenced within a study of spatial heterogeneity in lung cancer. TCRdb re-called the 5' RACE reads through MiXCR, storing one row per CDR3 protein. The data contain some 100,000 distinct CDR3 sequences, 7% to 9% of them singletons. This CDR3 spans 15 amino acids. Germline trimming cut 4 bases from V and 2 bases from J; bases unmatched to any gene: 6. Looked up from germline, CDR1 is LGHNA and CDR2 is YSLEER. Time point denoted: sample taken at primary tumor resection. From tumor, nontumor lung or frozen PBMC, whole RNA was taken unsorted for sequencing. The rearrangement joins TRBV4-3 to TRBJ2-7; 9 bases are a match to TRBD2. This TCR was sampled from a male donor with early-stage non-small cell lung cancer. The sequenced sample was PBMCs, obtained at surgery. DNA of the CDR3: TGCGCCAGCAGCCGGGTTAGCGGGGGCCCCTACGAGCAGTACTTC. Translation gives CASSRVSGGPYEQYF.